The clone carrying this T cell receptor beta chain was counted only a few times. This sample stems from a study of beta chain features in type 1 diabetes. The study reverse transcribed the entire isolated RNA, so it sequenced expressed TCRB transcripts. Profiled with immunoSEQ multiplex PCR; TCRdb holds only in-frame clones, not every one. This sample yields 600,000 to 650,000 clones, of which roughly a sixth are seen a single time; 0.093% belongs to the top ten. There are 13 residues in the CDR3. V shed 5 bases and J 4 bases; nucleotides not matched to a gene: 4. Germline assignment: CDR1 SGHTA and CDR2 FQGTGA.

The sample taken for sequencing was naive CD4+ T cells from blood. This receptor was taken from a man in his late teens or twenties in good health. The chain couples TRBV7-3 to TRBJ1-2; the match to TRBD1 covers 7 bases. The CDR3 region is CASSPGQIYGYTF. DNA of the CDR3: TGTGCCAGCAGCCCGGGACAGATCTATGGCTACACCTTC.